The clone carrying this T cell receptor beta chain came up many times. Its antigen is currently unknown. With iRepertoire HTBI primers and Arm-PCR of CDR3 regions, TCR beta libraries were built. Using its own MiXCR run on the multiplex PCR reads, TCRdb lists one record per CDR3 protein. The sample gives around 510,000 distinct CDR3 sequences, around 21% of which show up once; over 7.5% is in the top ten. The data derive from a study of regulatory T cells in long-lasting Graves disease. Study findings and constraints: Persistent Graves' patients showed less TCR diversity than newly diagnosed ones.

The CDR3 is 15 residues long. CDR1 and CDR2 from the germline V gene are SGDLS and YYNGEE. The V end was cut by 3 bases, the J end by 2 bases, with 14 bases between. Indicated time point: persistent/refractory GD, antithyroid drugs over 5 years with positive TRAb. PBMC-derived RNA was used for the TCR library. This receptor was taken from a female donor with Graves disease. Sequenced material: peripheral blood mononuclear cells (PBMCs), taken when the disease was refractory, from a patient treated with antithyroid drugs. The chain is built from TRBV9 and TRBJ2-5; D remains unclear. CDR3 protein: CASSAEVADQETQYF. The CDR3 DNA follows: TGTGCCAGCAGCGCCGAAGTGGCGGATCAAGAGACCCAGTACTTC.